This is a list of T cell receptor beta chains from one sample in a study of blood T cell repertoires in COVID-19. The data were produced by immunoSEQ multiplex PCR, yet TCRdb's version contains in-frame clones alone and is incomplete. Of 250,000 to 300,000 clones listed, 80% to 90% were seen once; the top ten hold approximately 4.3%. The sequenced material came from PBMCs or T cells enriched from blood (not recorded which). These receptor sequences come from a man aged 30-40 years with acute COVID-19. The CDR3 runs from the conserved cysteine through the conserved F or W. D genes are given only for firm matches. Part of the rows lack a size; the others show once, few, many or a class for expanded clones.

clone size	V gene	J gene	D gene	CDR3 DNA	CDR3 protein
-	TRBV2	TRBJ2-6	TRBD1	TGTGCCAGCAGGCGGGACAGGACATCTGGGGCCAACGTCCTGACTTTC	CASRRDRTSGANVLTF
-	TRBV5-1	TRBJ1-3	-	TGCGCCAGCAGCCCCGAGGTAGCCTCCAACACCATATATTTT	CASSPEVASNTIYF
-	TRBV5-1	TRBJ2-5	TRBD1	TGCGCCAGCAGCTCGAGGGGACAGGCACAACAAGAGACCCAGTACTTC	CASSSRGQAQQETQYF
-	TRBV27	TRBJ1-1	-	TGTGCCAGCACCACGGGGAAGGGGGTCGCGGTCTCGAACACTGAAGCTTTCTTT	CASTTGKGVAVSNTEAFF
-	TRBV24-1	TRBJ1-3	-	TGTGCCACCAGTCCAGGAGGGCACACCATATATTTT	CATSPGGHTIYF
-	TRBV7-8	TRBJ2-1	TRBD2	TGTGCCAGCAGCTTAGCGCGGACTAGCGGGGGCTACAATGAGCAGTTCTTC	CASSLARTSGGYNEQFF
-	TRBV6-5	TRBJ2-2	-	TGTGCCAGCAGTCGGGCTCGGGGGATCGGGGAGCTGTTTTTT	CASSRARGIGELFF
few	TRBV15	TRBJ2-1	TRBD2	TGTGCCACCAGCAGAGAATCTAGCGGGGGGGCGTGGAATGAGCAGTTCTTC	CATSRESSGGAWNEQFF
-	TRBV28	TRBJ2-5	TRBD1	TGTGCCAGCAGTCCGACGACAGGGGGCAAAGAGACCCAGTACTTC	CASSPTTGGKETQYF
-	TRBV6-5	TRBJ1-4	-	TGTGCCAGCAGCGCCGAGTCCCCTCGGGAAAAACTGTTTTTT	CASSAESPREKLFF
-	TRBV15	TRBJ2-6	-	TGTGCCACCACCGCACAGGGAGGGGGGGCCAACGTCCTGACTTTC	CATTAQGGGANVLTF
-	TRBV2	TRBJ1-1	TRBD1	TGTGCCAGCAGTCTCGGACAGGGGAAGATGAACACTGAAGCTTTCTTT	CASSLGQGKMNTEAFF
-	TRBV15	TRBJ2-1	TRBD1	TGTGCCACCAGCAATGACAGGGGAAAGAATGAGCAGTTCTTC	CATSNDRGKNEQFF
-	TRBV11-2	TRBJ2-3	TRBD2	TGTGCCAGCTCCCCTTTGGCGGGGGACCTTCCTACGCAGTATTTT	CASSPLAGDLPTQYF